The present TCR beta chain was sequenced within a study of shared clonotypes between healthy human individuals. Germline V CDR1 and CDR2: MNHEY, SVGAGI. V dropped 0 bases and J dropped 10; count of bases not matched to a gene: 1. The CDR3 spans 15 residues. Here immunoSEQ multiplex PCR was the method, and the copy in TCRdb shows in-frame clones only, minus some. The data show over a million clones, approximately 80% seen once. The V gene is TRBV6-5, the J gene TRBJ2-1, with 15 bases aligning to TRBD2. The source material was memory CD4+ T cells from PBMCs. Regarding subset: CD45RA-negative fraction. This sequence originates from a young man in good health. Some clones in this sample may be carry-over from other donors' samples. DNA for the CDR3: TGTGCCAGCAGTTACTCTGGGACTAGCGGGAGGGAGCAGTTCTTC. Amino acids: CASSYSGTSGREQFF.